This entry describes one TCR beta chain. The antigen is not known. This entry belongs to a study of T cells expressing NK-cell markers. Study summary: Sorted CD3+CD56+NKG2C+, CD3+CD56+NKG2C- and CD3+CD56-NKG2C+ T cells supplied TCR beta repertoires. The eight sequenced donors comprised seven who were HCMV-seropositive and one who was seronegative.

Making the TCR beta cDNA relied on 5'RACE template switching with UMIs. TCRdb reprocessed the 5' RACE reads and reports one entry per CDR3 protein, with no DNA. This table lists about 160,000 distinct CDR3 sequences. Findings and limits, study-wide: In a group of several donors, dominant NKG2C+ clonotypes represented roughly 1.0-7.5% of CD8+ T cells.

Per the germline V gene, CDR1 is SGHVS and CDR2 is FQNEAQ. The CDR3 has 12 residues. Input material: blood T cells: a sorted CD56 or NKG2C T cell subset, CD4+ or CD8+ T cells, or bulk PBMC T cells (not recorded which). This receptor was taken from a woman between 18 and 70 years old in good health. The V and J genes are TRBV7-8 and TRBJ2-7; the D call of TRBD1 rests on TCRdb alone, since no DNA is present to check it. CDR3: CAAGVGANEQYF.